The clone carrying this T cell receptor (beta chain) was found a few times. Its target is unknown. Gene and germline names: mouse. The CDR3 end is not reached by the read, which stops 1 residue before it; the germline J gene fills it in. After removal of 3 bases from V and 7 bases from J, the junction contained 4 bases not matched to a gene. The CDR3 is made up of 13 amino acids. CDR1 NNHDY and CDR2 SYVADS come from the germline V gene. The data were obtained in a study of tissue T cells after allogeneic stem cell transplantation. Whole-study results and caveats: Shared clones across patients were few; motif clustering revealed tissue-specific shared signatures. Anatomically similar tissues had similar TCR repertoires within each patient.

Sequenced by immunoSEQ multiplex PCR; TCRdb stores in-frame clones only, minus some. The data show some 48,000 clones, with roughly 73% seen just once and about 0.7% held by the top ten. This chain uses TRBV13-3 with TRBJ2-7, with 10 nucleotides matching TRBD1. This receptor was obtained from a pool of C57BL/6 mice in good health. The sample consisted of sorted cells pooled from one or two spleens. Here the CDR3 reads CASSGDRGEEQYF. Incomplete CDR3 DNA: TGTGCCAGCAGTGGGGACAGGGGAGAGGAACAGTAC.